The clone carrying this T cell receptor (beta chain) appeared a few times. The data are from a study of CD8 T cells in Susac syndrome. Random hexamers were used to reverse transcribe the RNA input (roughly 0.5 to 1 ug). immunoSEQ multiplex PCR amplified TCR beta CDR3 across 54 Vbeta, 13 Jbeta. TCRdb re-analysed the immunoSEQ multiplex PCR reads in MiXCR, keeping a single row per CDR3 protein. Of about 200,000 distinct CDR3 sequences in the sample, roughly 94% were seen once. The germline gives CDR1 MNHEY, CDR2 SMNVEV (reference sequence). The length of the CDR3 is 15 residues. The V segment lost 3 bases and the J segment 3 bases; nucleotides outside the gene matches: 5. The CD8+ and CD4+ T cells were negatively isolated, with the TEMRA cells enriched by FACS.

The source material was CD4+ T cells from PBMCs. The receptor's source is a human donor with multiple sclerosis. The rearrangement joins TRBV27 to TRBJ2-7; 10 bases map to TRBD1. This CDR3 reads CASSLTGTGDYEQYF. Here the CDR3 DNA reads TGTGCCAGCAGTTTGACCGGGACAGGGGACTACGAGCAGTACTTC.